This TCR beta chain was obtained from a study of CD8 T cells in Susac syndrome. Study conclusions and caveats: A relatively small number of individuals underwent TCR sequencing and HLA analysis.

The study sequenced TCR beta in blood CD8+ and CD4+ T cells. The control participants were healthy donors, and these controls were matched with respect to both age and sex. Germline-derived CDR1 and CDR2 are MNHEY and SMNVEV (reference sequence). The CDR3 has 13 amino acids. J lost 7 bases, V lost 5 bases, and 3 bases had no gene match. With random hexamers, roughly 0.45 to 1 ug RNA was reverse transcribed. Multiplex immunoSEQ PCR targeted 54 Vbeta and 13 Jbeta TCR beta segments. One entry per CDR3 protein results from TCRdb running MiXCR on the immunoSEQ multiplex PCR reads. The sample records around 150,000 distinct CDR3 sequences, approximately 95% being singletons. Comments on this clonotype: Its antigen is unidentified.

The sequenced sample was CD8+ T cells from PBMCs. V and J are TRBV27 and TRBJ2-1; 9 positions agree with TRBD2. This receptor was identified in a human donor in good health. Written as DNA, the CDR3 is TGTGCCAGCAGTGCGGGGGGGGGAAATGAGCAGTTCTTC. This encodes CASSAGGGNEQFF.